This T cell receptor (beta chain) came from a study of PD-L1 blockade in urothelial cancer. Libraries were prepared by immunoSEQ multiplex PCR; TCRdb keeps only in-frame clonotypes and omits some of them. Among 80,000 to 100,000 clones listed, 82% were seen once. The CDR3 consists of 13 residues. The V gene's germline CDR1 is KGHSH and CDR2 LQKENI. V lost 5 bases to trimming and J lost 9 bases; unmatched junction nucleotides: 6. The sequencing used PBMCs, collected around atezolizumab (anti-PD-L1) treatment. The chain carries TRBV18 and TRBJ2-1; the match to TRBD1 covers 8 bases. This clonotype was sampled from a man between 65 and 85 years old with urothelial cancer. The CDR3 loop is CASSGTGWGEQFF. Here the CDR3 DNA reads TGTGCCAGCTCAGGGACAGGTTGGGGTGAGCAGTTCTTC.